The next 27 T cell receptor beta chains were all read from a single sample in a study of CD8 T cells in ankylosing spondylitis. MiXCR was run by TCRdb on the 5' RACE reads, yielding one entry per CDR3 protein. This sample yields about 360,000 distinct CDR3 sequences, of which roughly 22% are seen a single time; about an eighth belongs to the top ten. The sample was blood, either unsorted or a sorted T cell fraction (not recorded which). Receptors originate from a male donor with ankylosing spondylitis or in good health (not recorded which).

This clonotype was seen only a few times. This chain joins TRBV12-3 or TRBV12-4 and TRBJ2-7; 9 positions agree with TRBD2. The CDR3 has 14 residues. Trimming cost V 7 bases and J 0 bases; bases outside gene matches: 4. The CDR3 DNA reads TGTGCCAGCACCTGGCGGGGGGGCTCCTACGAGCAGTACTTC. It encodes CASTWRGGSYEQYF.

This clonotype occurred a few times. V is TRBV11-1 and J is TRBJ2-3; 7 positions match TRBD2. CDR1 SGHAT and CDR2 FQDESV come from the germline V gene (reference sequence). Germline trimming cut 4 bases from V and 2 bases from J; bases unmatched to any gene: 15. The CDR3 is made up of 18 amino acids. This CDR3 reads CASSSPHPPAGSTDTQYF. CDR3 DNA: TGTGCCAGCAGCTCTCCCCACCCGCCAGCGGGGTCCACAGATACGCAGTATTTT.

Only one count was recorded for this clonotype. This chain joins TRBV4-1 and TRBJ2-5; unclear D gene. The ends were cut back, 1 base at V and 2 bases at J, with 8 bases in the middle. The germline CDR1 and CDR2 sequences are MGHRA and YSYEKL. This CDR3 comprises 14 residues. The CDR3 protein is CASSQVGIQETQYF. CDR3 sequence (DNA): TGCGCCAGCAGCCAAGTGGGGATTCAAGAGACCCAGTACTTC.

The J gene is TRBJ2-7, the V gene TRBV28, with D maybe TRBD2 (5 bases). From germline, CDR1 is MDHEN and CDR2 SYDVKM. The CDR3 covers 16 residues. With 6 bases removed from V and 9 bases from J, the gap between germline ends came to 27 bases. CDR3: CASSIFSRDTTRPQYF. The CDR3 DNA reads TGTGCCAGCAGCATTTTCAGCCGGGATACCACGCGACCGCAGTACTTC.

The J gene is TRBJ2-1, the V gene TRBV28; no firm D call. This CDR3 is built from 16 residues. Germline lookup yields CDR1 MDHEN and CDR2 SYDVKM. V was trimmed by 4 bases and J by 0 bases, leaving 13 bases between them. CDR3 sequence (DNA): TGTGCCAGCAGTTCACCTAGGAGTGACTCCTACAATGAGCAGTTCTTC. The encoded protein is CASSSPRSDSYNEQFF.

This clonotype has only a few counts. The chain is built from TRBV11-2 and TRBJ1-4; D is unresolved. V was clipped by 0 bases and J by 7 bases, with 9 bases between them. This CDR3 comprises 14 residues. Per germline, CDR1 SGHAT and CDR2 FQNNGV. CDR3 DNA: TGTGCCAGCAGCTTAGAAGGGATGGGTGAAAAACTGTTTTTT. It yields the protein CASSLEGMGEKLFF.

This clonotype has only a few counts. An end of the junction does not agree with germline; a read error may underlie this. J is TRBJ2-3 and V is TRBV25-1, with a weak D call TRBD2 (5 bases). Germline CDR1 and CDR2: MGHDK and SYGVNS. This CDR3 region has 16 residues. Written as DNA, the CDR3 is TGTGCCAGGAGTGTGCGGGCCTGGTTGGGCACAGATACGCAGTATTTT. As protein: CARSVRAWLGTDTQYF.

The gene calls are TRBV7-8 and TRBJ2-2; TRBD1 aligns across 9 bases. The CDR3 covers 16 residues. Germline CDR1 SGHVS, CDR2 FQNEAQ. The V and J ends lost 5 bases and 6 bases, in that order; junction bases with no gene match: 10. Written as DNA, the CDR3 is TGTGCCAGCAGCCCATCCCCCGGGACAGGGTCCGGGGAGCTGTTTTTT. This sequence encodes CASSPSPGTGSGELFF. Filled out from reference TRBV7-8 and TRBJ2-2, the complete variable domain reads GAGVSQSPRYKVAKRGQDVALRCDPISGHVSLFWYQQALGQGPEFLTYFQNEAQLDKSGLPSDRFFAERPEGSVSTLKIQRTQQEDSAVYLCASSPSPGTGSGELFFGEGSRLTVL.

This chain connects TRBV6-2 or TRBV6-3 to TRBJ1-5, with a possible D match to TRBD1 (5 bases). V was shortened by 1 base and J by 6 bases, with 13 bases between the two germline ends. Germline V CDR1 and CDR2: MNHEY, SVGEGT. This CDR3 contains 15 residues. DNA for the CDR3: TGTGCCAGCAGTTACTTGGGGCTTCACACTCAGCCCCAGCATTTT. Its protein product is CASSYLGLHTQPQHF.

The chain has TRBV7-2 and TRBJ2-5, with 8 bases aligning to TRBD1. This CDR3 is built from 17 residues. The junction had 10 bases not matched to a gene; V was cut back by 3 bases and J by 1 base. Germline assignment: CDR1 SGHTA and CDR2 FQGNSA. CDR3 sequence: CASSFRVRDRRQETQYF. CDR3 nucleotides: TGTGCCAGCAGCTTTCGAGTCCGGGACAGGCGCCAAGAGACCCAGTACTTC.

Turning to this clonotype: With a much larger clone just one base away, this may be a read error. The rearrangement joins TRBV12-3 or TRBV12-4 to TRBJ2-5; D possibly uses TRBD1 or TRBD2 (6 bases each). The CDR3 covers 13 residues. The CDR3: CATSLRGEETQYF. The CDR3 DNA reads TGTGCCACCAGTTTAAGGGGGGAAGAGACCCAGTACTTC.

In its sample, this clonotype was seen a few times. The V gene is TRBV27, the J gene TRBJ2-2, with 12 bases identical to TRBD2. V was pared by 6 bases and J by 1 base, with 3 bases of the junction left unmatched. This CDR3 is built from 16 residues. Germline V lookup: CDR1 MNHEY, CDR2 SMNVEV (reference sequence). The CDR3 DNA reads as TGTGCCAGCAGCATGGGACTAGCGGGGAACACCGGGGAGCTGTTTTTT. This gives the protein CASSMGLAGNTGELFF.

The chain has TRBV27 and TRBJ1-2; no clear D gene. Between the trimmed V and J ends, which lost 8 bases and 2 bases, there was a span of 15 bases. The V gene's germline CDR1 is MNHEY and CDR2 SMNVEV (reference sequence). The length of the CDR3 is 14 residues. Here the CDR3 reads CASRDRVGNYGYTF. The CDR3 bases are TGTGCCAGCCGGGATCGTGTGGGGAACTATGGCTACACCTTC.

The chain couples TRBV7-9 to TRBJ1-1; TRBD1 aligns across 7 bases. Germline V gives CDR1 SEHNR, CDR2 FQNEAQ (reference sequence). Unmatched junction bases numbered 6, after V lost 5 bases and J lost 0 bases. This CDR3 contains 15 residues. CDR3 in DNA: TGTGCCAGCAGCGGGGAGACAGGGTTGAACACTGAAGCTTTCTTT. Its protein product is CASSGETGLNTEAFF.

The chain is built from TRBV11-1 and TRBJ2-2, with D tentatively TRBD2 (6 bases). V shed 3 bases and J shed 6 bases, with 17 bases lying between them. This CDR3 comprises 16 residues. Per the germline V gene, CDR1 is SGHAT and CDR2 is FQDESV (reference sequence). In nucleotides, the CDR3 is TGTGCCAGCAGCTTCGATGTGGGGCCGGGGGCCGGGGAGCTGTTTTTT. This sequence encodes CASSFDVGPGAGELFF.

This clonotype was picked up a small number of times. DNA for the CDR3: TGTGCCAGCGGATTCCAGGGTCGGGAGCAGTACTTC. Its translation is CASGFQGREQYF. The chain links TRBV28 to TRBJ2-7, with a possible D match to TRBD1 (5 bases). The V and J ends lost 8 bases and 7 bases respectively, with 15 bases between them. Germline V gene sequence: CDR1 MDHEN, CDR2 SYDVKM. CDR3 length: 12 residues.

In its sample, this clonotype was seen a few times. The DNA of the CDR3 is TGTGCCAGCAGTTACTCGTGGCAGGGGGCTGTCGAGCAGTACTTC. Translating gives CASSYSWQGAVEQYF. The chain is built from TRBV6-5 and TRBJ2-7, with 8 bases lining up with TRBD1. The CDR3 spans 15 residues. CDR1 is MNHEY, CDR2 SVGAGI, per germline. With V trimmed by 0 bases and J by 6 bases, 7 bases remained unmatched.

This chain uses TRBV14 with TRBJ2-7; 7 nucleotides agree with TRBD2. The CDR3 loop spans 13 amino acids. With 10 bases clipped from V and 4 bases from J, the junction kept 10 bases outside the gene matches. Germline V lookup: CDR1 SGHDN, CDR2 FVKESK. The CDR3 coding sequence is TGTGCCACCCGGGGGTCCGGGAGGTACGAGCAGTACTTC. Translated: CATRGSGRYEQYF.

The chain is built from TRBV18 and TRBJ2-1; 10 bases fit TRBD1. This CDR3 spans 17 amino acids. Germline V gene lookup returns CDR1 KGHSH and CDR2 LQKENI. Trimming at V came to 6 bases and at J to 0 bases, leaving 8 bases not matched to a gene. The CDR3 loop is CASSPTGGRYSYNEQFF. CDR3 sequence (DNA): TGTGCCAGCTCCCCGACAGGGGGCAGATACTCCTACAATGAGCAGTTCTTC.

The V and J genes are TRBV7-9 and TRBJ2-5, with 8 positions matching TRBD1. The ends lost 6 bases at V and 3 bases at J; junction bases unmatched: 6. Germline CDR1 SEHNR, CDR2 FQNEAQ (reference sequence). The CDR3 has 14 residues. As DNA, the CDR3 is TGTGCCAGCAGTGCTCTGACAGGGGAAGAGACCCAGTACTTC. Translating it yields CASSALTGEETQYF.

This clonotype was seen a few times. This chain joins TRBV29-1 and TRBJ1-1; D not certain. Germline assignment: CDR1 SQVTM and CDR2 ANQGSEA. Trimming removed 5 bases at V and 9 bases at J, with 10 bases between. The CDR3 is 10 residues long. This CDR3 is CSVYAGQAFF. DNA for the CDR3: TGCAGCGTTTACGCGGGCCAAGCTTTCTTT.

In the case of this clonotype: This may be a read error, as it is one base from a much larger clone. This chain links TRBV7-6 with TRBJ1-4; no clear D. The CDR3 sequence is 12 residues long. V was shortened by 5 bases and J by 8 bases, with 9 bases between the two germline ends. Germline CDR1 reads SGHVS; CDR2 reads FNYEAQ. The chain's CDR3 is CASSEQWEKLFF. The CDR3 bases are TGTGCCAGCAGCGAACAATGGGAAAAACTGTTTTTT.

A few counts support this clonotype. The chain has TRBV5-1 and TRBJ2-5; D may be TRBD2 (5 bases). Germline CDR1 SGHRS, CDR2 YFSETQ. This CDR3 region has 14 residues. Deletions cut 4 bases from V and 1 base from J, with 11 bases between. CDR3 bases: TGCGCCAGCAGCGTGGACGGAGGCCAAGAGACCCAGTACTTC. Translation: CASSVDGGQETQYF.

This clonotype appeared a few times. The rearrangement uses TRBV7-9 and TRBJ2-3; D gene uncertain. The CDR3 has 12 amino acids. Germline CDR1 SEHNR, CDR2 FQNEAQ (reference sequence). Trimming left V 3 bases short and J 5 bases short, with 6 bases between. The CDR3 reads CASSFSGDTQYF. CDR3 in DNA: TGTGCCAGCAGCTTTTCGGGAGATACGCAGTATTTT.

This clonotype has a handful of counts. The chain is built from TRBV12-3 or TRBV12-4 and TRBJ2-3; D is possibly TRBD2 (5 bases). This CDR3 is 11 amino acids long. V shed 5 bases and J shed 8 bases, with 8 bases lying between them. The CDR3 sequence: CASSAGATQYF. The CDR3 DNA reads TGTGCCAGCAGTGCGGGTGCTACGCAGTATTTT.

This clonotype was observed a handful of times. The chain joins TRBV12-3 or TRBV12-4 to TRBJ2-2, with 16 positions matching TRBD2. This CDR3 has 17 amino acids. The ends lost 11 bases at V and 7 bases at J; junction bases unmatched: 13. CDR3 region: CAAAQGLAGGLGGELFF. The CDR3, as DNA: TGTGCCGCAGCCCAGGGACTAGCGGGGGGGCTTGGCGGGGAGCTGTTTTTT.

This clonotype was seen more than once but under ten times. The J gene is TRBJ1-6, the V gene TRBV7-2, with D perhaps TRBD1 (5 bases). Germline V gene data show CDR1 as SGHTA and CDR2 as FQGNSA. Trimming removed 5 bases from V and 6 bases from J, with 14 bases in between. The CDR3 is 15 amino acids. CDR3 DNA sequence: TGTGCCAGCAGCCGACTGTGGGGGAGTAATTCACCCCTCCACTTT. Translating gives CASSRLWGSNSPLHF. Combining the CDR3 with reference TRBV7-2 and TRBJ1-6 gives the whole variable domain GAGVSQSPSNKVTEKGKDVELRCDPISGHTALYWYRQSLGQGLEFLIYFQGNSAPDKSGLPSDRFSAERTGGSVSTLTIQRTQQEDSAVYLCASSRLWGSNSPLHFGNGTRLTVT.